Listed here are 6 T cell receptor beta chains from one sample, sequenced in a study of T cell changes during pregnancy in multiple sclerosis. The repertoire was sequenced with immunoSEQ multiplex PCR; TCRdb's copy has only in-frame clones and lacks some. The data contain under 50,000 clones, roughly 93% of them seen just once; the ten biggest clones take up more than 3%. Sequencing used CD8+ T cells from peripheral blood mononuclear cells, obtained after pregnancy. These receptors all stem from a female donor with multiple sclerosis, enrolled in a pregnancy study.

This clone was seen only a few times. This chain uses TRBV7-6 with TRBJ1-2; D is ambiguous. CDR3 size: 15 residues. Trimming took 2 bases from V and 8 from J, leaving 18 bases between them. Germline V gene data show CDR1 as SGHVS and CDR2 as FNYEAQ. In DNA form, the CDR3 reads TGTGCCAGCAGCTTATCGGACGGGATAAGGGAAGGCTACACCTTC. As protein: CASSLSDGIREGYTF.

The gene calls are TRBV19 and TRBJ1-1, with 9 bases matching TRBD1. In germline, CDR1 is LNHDA, CDR2 SQIVND (reference sequence). The ends lost 0 bases at V and 6 bases at J; junction bases unmatched: 2. The CDR3 is 14 residues long. DNA for the CDR3: TGTGCCAGTAGTATAGATTGGACAGGGGCTGAAGCTTTCTTT. Translating it yields CASSIDWTGAEAFF. Supplemented by reference TRBV19 and TRBJ1-1, the full variable domain reads DGGITQSPKYLFRKEGQNVTLSCEQNLNHDAMYWYRQDPGQGLRLIYYSQIVNDFQKGDIAEGYSVSREKKESFPLTVTSAQKNPTAFYLCASSIDWTGAEAFFGQGTRLTVV.

V usage is TRBV5-1 and J usage is TRBJ2-5; 8 positions agree with TRBD1. With V trimmed by 4 bases and J by 5 bases, 7 bases remained unmatched. The CDR3 covers 14 residues. Germline V gene sequence: CDR1 SGHRS, CDR2 YFSETQ. CDR3 protein: CASSLTGALETQYF. In DNA form, the CDR3 reads TGCGCCAGCAGCCTGACAGGGGCTTTGGAGACCCAGTACTTC.

The J gene is TRBJ2-1, the V gene TRBV10-3; maybe TRBD2 (6 bases). V gave up 5 bases and J gave up 0 bases, with 11 bases separating them. Germline V gives CDR1 ENHRY, CDR2 SYGVKD. This CDR3 is built from 15 residues. The DNA of the CDR3 is TGTGCCATCAGTAATACCGGGGGCTCCTACAATGAGCAGTTCTTC. This translates into CAISNTGGSYNEQFF.

This clone was seen a single time. J is TRBJ2-2 and V is TRBV18; D possibly corresponds to TRBD2 (5 bases). With 1 base removed from V and 0 bases from J, the gap between germline ends came to 12 bases. Germline V gives CDR1 KGHSH, CDR2 LQKENI. The CDR3 loop spans 17 amino acids. The CDR3 region has the DNA TGTGCCAGCTCACCACGATCCGGGAATCCGAACACCGGGGAGCTGTTTTTT. Translation: CASSPRSGNPNTGELFF. Full variable domain (remainder filled in from reference TRBV18 and TRBJ2-2): NAGVMQNPRHLVRRRGQEARLRCSPMKGHSHVYWYRQLPEEGLKFMVYLQKENIIDESGMPKERFSAEFPKEGPSILRIQQVVRGDSAAYFCASSPRSGNPNTGELFFGEGSRLTVL.

The V gene is TRBV9, the J gene TRBJ2-2; tentatively, D is TRBD2 (5 bases). V shed 4 bases and J shed 5 bases, with 12 bases lying between them. This CDR3 contains 14 residues. Germline V gene data show CDR1 as SGDLS and CDR2 as YYNGEE. DNA for the CDR3: TGTGCCAGCAGCCCTTGGGGAGTGACCGGGGAGCTGTTTTTT. It specifies CASSPWGVTGELFF. Drawing the rest from reference TRBV9 and TRBJ2-2, the complete variable domain is DSGVTQTPKHLITATGQRVTLRCSPRSGDLSVYWYQQSLDQGLQFLIQYYNGEERAKGNILERFSAQQFPDLHSELNLSSLELGDSALYFCASSPWGVTGELFFGEGSRLTVL.